This TCR beta chain was identified during a study of vaccination and CD4 T cells after COVID-19. Findings and caveats of the study: Median roughly 86% of reactive clones detected in convalescent patients emerged only post-vaccination.

The Oncomine TCR Beta short-read assay sequenced DNA from cultured CD4+ T cells. DNA came from CD4+ T cells after culture. MiXCR, run by TCRdb on the PCR reads, gives a single entry per CDR3 protein. Among about 8,000 distinct CDR3 sequences listed, around 35% were seen once. The CDR3 loop spans 13 amino acids. V was pared by 6 bases and J by 5 bases, with 16 bases between. Germline V lookup: CDR1 DFQATT, CDR2 SNEGSKA (reference sequence). A word on this clonotype: Its antigen is currently unknown.

Stated treatment: roughly 11-day PBMC culture with coronavirus spike peptide pools or control peptides (ViraFEST assay). CD4+ T cells of the unexposed donor were collected before the COVID-19 pandemic (2011-2018). For ViraFEST, peptide pools expanded antigen-specific T cells, after which the TCRs were sequenced. The culture of 1.5 million to 2 million PBMCs per well included approximately 10 IU/ml IL-2 and approximately 9.2 ug/ml peptide pools. This TCR derives from a human donor in good health. This chain links TRBV20-1 with TRBJ2-5; possibly TRBD2 for D (6 bases). The sample consisted of CD4+ T cells from blood, cultured in vitro. For the CDR3, the DNA is TGCAGTGCCCAGGGAGGTGAAGGGGAGACCCAGTACTTC. This encodes CSAQGGEGETQYF.